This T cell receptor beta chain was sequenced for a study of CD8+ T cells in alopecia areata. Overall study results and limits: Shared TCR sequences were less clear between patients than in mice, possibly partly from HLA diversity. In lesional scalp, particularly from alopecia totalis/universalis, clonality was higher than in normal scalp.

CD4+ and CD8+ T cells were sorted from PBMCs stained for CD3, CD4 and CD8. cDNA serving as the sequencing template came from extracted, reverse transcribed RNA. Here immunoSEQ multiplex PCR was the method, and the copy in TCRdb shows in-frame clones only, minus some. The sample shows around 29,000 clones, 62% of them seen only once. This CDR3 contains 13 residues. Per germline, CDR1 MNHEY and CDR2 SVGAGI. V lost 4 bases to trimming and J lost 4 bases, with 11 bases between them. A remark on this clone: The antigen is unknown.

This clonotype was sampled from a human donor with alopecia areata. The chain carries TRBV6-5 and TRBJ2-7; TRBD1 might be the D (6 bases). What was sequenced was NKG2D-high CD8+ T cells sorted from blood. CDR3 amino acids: CASSFQQGYEQYF. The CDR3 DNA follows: TGTGCCAGCAGTTTCCAACAGGGATACGAGCAGTACTTC.